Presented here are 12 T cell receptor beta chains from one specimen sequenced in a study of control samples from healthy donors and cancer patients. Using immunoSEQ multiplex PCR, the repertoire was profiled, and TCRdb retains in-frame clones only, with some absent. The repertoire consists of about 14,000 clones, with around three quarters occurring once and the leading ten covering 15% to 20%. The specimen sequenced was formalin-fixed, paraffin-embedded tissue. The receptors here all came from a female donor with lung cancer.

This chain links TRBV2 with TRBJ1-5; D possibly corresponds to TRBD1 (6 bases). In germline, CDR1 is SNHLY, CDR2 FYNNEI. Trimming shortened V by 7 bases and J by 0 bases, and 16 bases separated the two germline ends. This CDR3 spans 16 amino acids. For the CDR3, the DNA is TGTGCCAGCAAGCCCGGACAGACATATAGCAATCAGCCCCAGCATTTT. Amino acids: CASKPGQTYSNQPQHF.

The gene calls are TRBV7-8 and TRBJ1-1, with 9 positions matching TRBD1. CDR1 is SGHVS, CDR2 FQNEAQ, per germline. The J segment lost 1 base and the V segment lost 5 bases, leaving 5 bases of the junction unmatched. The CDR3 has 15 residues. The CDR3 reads CASSLTTGGNTEAFF. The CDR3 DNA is TGTGCCAGCAGCCTAACGACAGGGGGGAACACTGAAGCTTTCTTT.

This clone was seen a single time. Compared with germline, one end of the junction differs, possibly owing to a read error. The CDR3 sequence: CATSAPYNEQFF. CDR3 sequence (DNA): TGTGCCACCAGCGCCCCCTACAATGAGCAGTTCTTC. This chain connects TRBV5-6 to TRBJ2-1, with D hard to call. This CDR3 comprises 12 residues. Germline V lookup: CDR1 SGHDT, CDR2 YYEEEE.

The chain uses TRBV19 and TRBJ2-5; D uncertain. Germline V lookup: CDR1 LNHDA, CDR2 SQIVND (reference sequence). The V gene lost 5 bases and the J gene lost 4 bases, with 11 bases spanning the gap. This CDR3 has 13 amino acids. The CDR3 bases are TGTGCCAGTAGTCTCCGGGCCGGAGAGACCCAGTACTTC. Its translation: CASSLRAGETQYF.

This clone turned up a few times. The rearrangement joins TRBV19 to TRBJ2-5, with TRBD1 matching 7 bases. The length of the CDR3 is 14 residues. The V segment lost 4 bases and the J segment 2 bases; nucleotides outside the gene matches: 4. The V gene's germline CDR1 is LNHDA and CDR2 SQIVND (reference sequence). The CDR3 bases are TGTGCCAGTAGTAAACAGGGGTATCAAGAGACCCAGTACTTC. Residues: CASSKQGYQETQYF.

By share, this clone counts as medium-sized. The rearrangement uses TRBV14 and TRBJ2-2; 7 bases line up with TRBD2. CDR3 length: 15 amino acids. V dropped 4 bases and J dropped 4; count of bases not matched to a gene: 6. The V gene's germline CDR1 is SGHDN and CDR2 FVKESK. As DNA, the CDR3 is TGTGCCAGCAGCCCATGGGACTACCTCACCGGGGAGCTGTTTTTT. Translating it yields CASSPWDYLTGELFF.

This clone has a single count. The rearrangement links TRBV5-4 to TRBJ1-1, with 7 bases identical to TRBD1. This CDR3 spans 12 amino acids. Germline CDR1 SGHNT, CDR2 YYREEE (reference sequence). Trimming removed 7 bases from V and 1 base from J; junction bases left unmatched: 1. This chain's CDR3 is CASRTGNTEAFF. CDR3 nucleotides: TGTGCCAGCCGGACAGGGAACACTGAAGCTTTCTTT.

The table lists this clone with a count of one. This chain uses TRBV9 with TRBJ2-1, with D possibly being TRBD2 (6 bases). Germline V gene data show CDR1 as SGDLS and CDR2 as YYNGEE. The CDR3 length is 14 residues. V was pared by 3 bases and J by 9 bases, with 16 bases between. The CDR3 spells CASSGRGPIREQFF. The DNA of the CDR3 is TGTGCCAGCAGCGGGAGGGGCCCAATCCGTGAGCAGTTCTTC.

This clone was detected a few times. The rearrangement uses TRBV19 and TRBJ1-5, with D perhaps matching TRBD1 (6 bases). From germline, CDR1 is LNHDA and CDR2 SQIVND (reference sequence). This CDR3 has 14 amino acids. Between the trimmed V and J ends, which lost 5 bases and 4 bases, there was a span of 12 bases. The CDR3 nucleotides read TGTGCCAGTAGTGCAGGACAGAAGAATCAGCCCCAGCATTTT. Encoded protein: CASSAGQKNQPQHF.

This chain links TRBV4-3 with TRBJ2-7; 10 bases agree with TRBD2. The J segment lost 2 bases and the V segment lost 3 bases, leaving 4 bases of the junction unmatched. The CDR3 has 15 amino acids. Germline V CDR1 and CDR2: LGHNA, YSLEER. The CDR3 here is CASSHGAGGPYEQYF. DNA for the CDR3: TGCGCCAGCAGCCACGGAGCGGGGGGGCCCTACGAGCAGTACTTC.

The CDR3 region is CAWSVGNSGNQPQHF. The CDR3, as DNA: TGTGCCTGGAGTGTTGGGAATAGCGGCAATCAGCCCCAGCATTTT. The chain is built from TRBV30 and TRBJ1-5; no firm D call. Deletions cut 0 bases from V and 2 bases from J, with 11 bases between. Germline loops: CDR1 GTSNPN, CDR2 SVGIG (reference sequence). CDR3 length equals 15 residues.

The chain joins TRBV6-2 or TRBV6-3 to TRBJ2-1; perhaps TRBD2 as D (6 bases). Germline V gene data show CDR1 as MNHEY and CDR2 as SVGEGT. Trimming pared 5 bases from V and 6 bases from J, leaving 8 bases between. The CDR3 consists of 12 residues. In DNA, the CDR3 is TGTGCCAGCAGTCGGGGGTTCAATGAGCAGTTCTTC. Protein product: CASSRGFNEQFF.